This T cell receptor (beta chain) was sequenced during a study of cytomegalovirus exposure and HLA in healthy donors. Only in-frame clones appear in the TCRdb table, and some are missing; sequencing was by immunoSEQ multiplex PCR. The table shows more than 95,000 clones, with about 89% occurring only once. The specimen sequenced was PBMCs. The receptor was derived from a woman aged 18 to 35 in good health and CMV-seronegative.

This chain's CDR3 is CASSPGTGGNNEQFF. In DNA, the CDR3 is TGTGCCAGCAGCCCCGGGACAGGGGGGAACAATGAGCAGTTCTTC. The chain couples TRBV7-6 to TRBJ2-1; TRBD1 matches 11 bases. From germline, CDR1 is SGHVS and CDR2 FNYEAQ. The junction had 5 bases not matched to a gene; V was cut back by 5 bases and J by 5 bases. The CDR3 sequence is 15 residues long.